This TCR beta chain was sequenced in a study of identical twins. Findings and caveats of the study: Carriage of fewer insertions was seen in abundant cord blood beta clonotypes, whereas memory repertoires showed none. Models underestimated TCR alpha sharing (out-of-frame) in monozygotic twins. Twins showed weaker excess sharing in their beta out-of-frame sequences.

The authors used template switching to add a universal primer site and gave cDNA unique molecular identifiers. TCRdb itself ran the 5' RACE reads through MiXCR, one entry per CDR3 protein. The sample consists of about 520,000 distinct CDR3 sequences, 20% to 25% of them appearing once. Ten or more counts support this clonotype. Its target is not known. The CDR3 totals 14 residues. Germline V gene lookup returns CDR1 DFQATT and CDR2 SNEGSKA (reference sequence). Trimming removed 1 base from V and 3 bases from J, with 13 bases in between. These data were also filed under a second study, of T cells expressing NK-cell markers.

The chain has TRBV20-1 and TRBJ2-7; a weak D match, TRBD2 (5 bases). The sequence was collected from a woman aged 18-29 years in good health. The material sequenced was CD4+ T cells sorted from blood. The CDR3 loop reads CSARVPGYDYEQYF. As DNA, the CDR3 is TGCAGTGCTAGAGTTCCGGGGTACGACTACGAGCAGTACTTC.